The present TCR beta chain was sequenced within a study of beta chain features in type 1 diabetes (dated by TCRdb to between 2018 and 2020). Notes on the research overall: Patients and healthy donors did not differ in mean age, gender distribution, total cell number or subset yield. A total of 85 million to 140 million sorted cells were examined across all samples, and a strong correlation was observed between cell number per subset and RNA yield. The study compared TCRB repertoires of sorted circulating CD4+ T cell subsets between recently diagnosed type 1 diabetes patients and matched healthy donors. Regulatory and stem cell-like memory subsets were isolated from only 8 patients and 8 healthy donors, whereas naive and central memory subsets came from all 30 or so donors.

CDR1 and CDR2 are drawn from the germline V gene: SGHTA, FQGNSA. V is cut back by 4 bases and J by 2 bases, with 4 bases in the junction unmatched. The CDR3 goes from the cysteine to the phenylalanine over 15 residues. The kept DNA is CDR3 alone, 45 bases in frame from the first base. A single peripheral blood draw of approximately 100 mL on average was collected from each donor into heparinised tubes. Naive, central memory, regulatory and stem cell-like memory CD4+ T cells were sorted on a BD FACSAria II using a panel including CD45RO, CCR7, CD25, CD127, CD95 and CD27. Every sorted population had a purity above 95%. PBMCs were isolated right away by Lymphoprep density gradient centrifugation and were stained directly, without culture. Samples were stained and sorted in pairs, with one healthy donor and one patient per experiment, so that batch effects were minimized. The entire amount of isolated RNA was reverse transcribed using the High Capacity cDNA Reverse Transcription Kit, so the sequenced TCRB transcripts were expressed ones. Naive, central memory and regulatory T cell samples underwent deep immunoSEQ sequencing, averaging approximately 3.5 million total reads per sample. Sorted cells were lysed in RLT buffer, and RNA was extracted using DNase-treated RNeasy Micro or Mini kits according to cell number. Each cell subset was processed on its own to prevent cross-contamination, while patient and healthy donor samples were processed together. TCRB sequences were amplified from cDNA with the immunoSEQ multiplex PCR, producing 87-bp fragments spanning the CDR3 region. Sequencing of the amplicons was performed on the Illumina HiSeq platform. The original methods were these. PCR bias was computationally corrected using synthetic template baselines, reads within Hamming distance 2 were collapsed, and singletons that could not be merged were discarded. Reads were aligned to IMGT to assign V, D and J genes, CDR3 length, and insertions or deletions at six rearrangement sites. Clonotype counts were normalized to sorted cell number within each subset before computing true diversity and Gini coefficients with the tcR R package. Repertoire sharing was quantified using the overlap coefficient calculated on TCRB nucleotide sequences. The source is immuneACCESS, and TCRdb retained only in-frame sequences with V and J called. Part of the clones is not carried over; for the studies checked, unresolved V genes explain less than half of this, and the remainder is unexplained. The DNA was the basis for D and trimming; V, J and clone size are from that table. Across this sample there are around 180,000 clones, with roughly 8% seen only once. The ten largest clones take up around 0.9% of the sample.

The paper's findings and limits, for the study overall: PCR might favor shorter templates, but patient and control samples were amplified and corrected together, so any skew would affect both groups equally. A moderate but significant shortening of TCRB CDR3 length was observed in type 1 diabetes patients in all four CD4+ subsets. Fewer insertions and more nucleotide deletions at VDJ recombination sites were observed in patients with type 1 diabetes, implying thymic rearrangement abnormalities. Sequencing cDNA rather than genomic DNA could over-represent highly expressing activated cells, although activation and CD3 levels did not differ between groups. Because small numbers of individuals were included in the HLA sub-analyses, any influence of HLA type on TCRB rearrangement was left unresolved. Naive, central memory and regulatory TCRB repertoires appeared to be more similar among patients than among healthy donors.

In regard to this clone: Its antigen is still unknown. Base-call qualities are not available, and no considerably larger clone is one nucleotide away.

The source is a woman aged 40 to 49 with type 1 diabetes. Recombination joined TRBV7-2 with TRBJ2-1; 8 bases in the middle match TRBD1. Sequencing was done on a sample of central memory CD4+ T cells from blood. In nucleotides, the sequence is TGTGCCAGCAGCTCGGACAGGGCTGCCTACAATGAGCAGTTCTTC. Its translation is CASSSDRAAYNEQFF.